The subject of this entry is one TCR beta chain. The clone's antigen remains unknown. The sample holds no much larger clone one base away, and base qualities are not on file. The junction carries 10 bases between V and J, which are trimmed by 1 base and 0 bases respectively. The germline V gene encodes CDR1 LNHDA and CDR2 SQIVND (reference sequence). The CDR3 starts with the cysteine, ends with the phenylalanine, and has 17 residues. The CDR3 DNA has 51 bases and is translated from base 1. Memory CD4+ T cells were sorted ex vivo from peripheral blood of narcolepsy patients and healthy controls for TCR Vbeta sequencing. The data stem from a study of T cells in narcolepsy (dated by TCRdb to about 2018). Turning to the overall study: Patients with narcolepsy type 1 or type 2 (NT1, NT2) were enrolled in the study together with healthy control donors. Autoreactive T cells targeting hypocretin neuron self-antigens (hypocretin, TRIB2) were sought in narcolepsy patients, and TCR Vbeta sequencing was used to track clonotypes in blood and CSF. What the work shows at the level of the full study, not this receptor alone: In plots comparing CSF and blood CD4+ T cell clonotypes from the same patient, HCRT-specific and TRIB2-specific autoreactive clonotypes were highlighted. Some blood memory CD4+ repertoires from patients and controls contained no sequences matching autoreactive T cell clones. Patients and controls had similar numbers of sequenced blood memory CD4+ clonotypes, with averages of around 39,000 in patients and 30,000 to 35,000 in controls. Autoreactive clonotypes were reported to be detected serially in the blood of the same patients and of different patients, but not in the blood of healthy controls.

The library was prepared using the immunoSEQ multiplex PCR assay. The immuneACCESS repertoire file appears here via TCRdb, limited to in-frame rearrangements. These files lack a portion of the clones; in checked studies, under half of the deficit traces to unresolved V genes, and the cause of the others is not known. Present in this sample are around 35,000 clones, about nine tenths of which were seen just once. The top ten clones comprise approximately 1.2% of the sample. The rearrangement joined TRBV19 to TRBJ2-6; the D gene remains uncertain. Sequencing was done on a sample of CD45RA- memory CD4+ T cells from PBMCs. The cell subset or site label for this specimen denotes: memory T cells sorted ex vivo from peripheral blood. This clonotype was sampled from a human donor with narcolepsy. The CDR3 region has the sequence CASSIGRPSSGANVLTF. The DNA sequence follows: TGTGCCAGTAGTATAGGCAGGCCCAGCTCTGGGGCCAACGTCCTGACTTTC.